This TCR beta chain comes out of a study of control samples from healthy donors and cancer patients. There are 12 residues in the CDR3. Germline V gene lookup returns CDR1 MDHEN and CDR2 SYDVKM. Trimming shortened V by 5 bases and J by 6 bases, and 8 bases separated the two germline ends. Assay used: immunoSEQ multiplex PCR; TCRdb lists only in-frame clones, some missing. The sample holds 35,000 to 50,000 clones, approximately 94% seen once. The TCR originated in a man in his 60s in good health. The sequenced sample consisted of blood. The rearrangement links TRBV28 to TRBJ2-1; D may be TRBD1 (5 bases). CDR3 in DNA: TGTGCCAGCAGTGTTACAGGCAATGAGCAGTTCTTC. Protein: CASSVTGNEQFF.